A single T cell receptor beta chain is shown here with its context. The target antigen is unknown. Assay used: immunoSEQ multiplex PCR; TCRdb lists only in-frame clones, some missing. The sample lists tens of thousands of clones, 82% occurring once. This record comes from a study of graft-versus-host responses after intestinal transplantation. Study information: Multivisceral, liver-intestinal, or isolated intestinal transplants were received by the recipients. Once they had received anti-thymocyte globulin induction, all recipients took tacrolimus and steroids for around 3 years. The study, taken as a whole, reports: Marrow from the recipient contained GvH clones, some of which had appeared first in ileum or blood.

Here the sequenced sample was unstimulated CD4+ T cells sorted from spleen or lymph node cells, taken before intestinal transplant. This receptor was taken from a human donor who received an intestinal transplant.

The CDR3 loop reads CAISLTRADYNEQFF. For the CDR3, the DNA is TGTGCCATCAGCCTAACCAGGGCGGACTACAATGAGCAGTTCTTC. The V and J genes are TRBV10-3 and TRBJ2-1, with a possible D match to TRBD1 (5 bases). V was pared by 6 bases and J by 3 bases, with 15 bases between. Germline V gene lookup returns CDR1 ENHRY and CDR2 SYGVKD. The CDR3 is 15 residues long.